This TCR beta chain emerged from a study of T cells after yellow fever vaccination. Study as a whole: The authors prepared low-cell-number fractions using SMART-Seq v4 Ultra Low Input. Whole-study findings and limits: Most primary-vaccination clones reappeared after the booster (approximately 97% CD4, more than 70% CD8). Clonotypes shared by both compartments, CD4 and CD8, made up a small share. Contaminating bulk clonotypes could be abundant in FACS-sorted repertoires.

In TCRdb, the 5' RACE reads were re-called with MiXCR into one record per CDR3 protein. The sample lists 100,000 to 150,000 distinct CDR3 sequences, 8.9% occurring once. CDR3 length: 18 residues. This clonotype came up a few times. Its antigen is not known. The receptor was derived from a man aged 18 to 30 who received the YFV17D yellow fever vaccine. The chain is built from TRBV21-1 and TRBJ2-1; TRBD1 is taken as the D call from the table, unchecked against the DNA. TRBV21-1 constitutes a pseudogene. Sequences were derived from CD8+ T cells sorted from PBMCs, sampled on the day of the yellow fever booster vaccination. CDR3 in amino acids: CASSKGRKARRADNEQFF. The CDR3 coding sequence is TGTGCCAGCAGCAAAGGAAGAAAGGCCCGCAGGGCCGACAATGAGCAGTTCTTC.